These 5 T cell receptor beta chains came from one sample sequenced in a study of blood T cell repertoires in COVID-19. Method: immunoSEQ multiplex PCR; TCRdb's copy keeps in-frame clones and lacks some. The sample consists of 150,000 or so clones, 84% of them appearing once. The sample was PBMCs or T cells enriched from blood (not recorded which). These receptors were taken from a man in his fifties or sixties who had recovered from COVID-19.

The chain couples TRBV29-1 to TRBJ1-2, with TRBD1 matching 10 bases. Trimming removed 5 bases from V and 3 bases from J; junction bases left unmatched: 18. Germline loops: CDR1 SQVTM, CDR2 ANQGSEA. The CDR3 runs to 18 residues. CDR3 residues: CSVSEELGTGVPHYGYTF. The CDR3 nucleotides are TGCAGCGTTTCCGAAGAGCTTGGGACAGGGGTTCCGCACTATGGCTACACCTTC.

The chain has TRBV18 and TRBJ1-4; 7 bases align to TRBD1. The CDR3 sequence is 15 residues long. The V and J ends lost 6 bases and 4 bases, in that order; junction bases with no gene match: 8. Germline CDR1 is KGHSH and CDR2 is LQKENI. The CDR3 nucleotides are TGTGCCAGCTCCCCGCCGGGACAGCATAATGAAAAACTGTTTTTT. It specifies CASSPPGQHNEKLFF.

This clone was counted once. The chain joins TRBV19 to TRBJ1-6; TRBD1 aligns across 7 bases. This CDR3 has 14 residues. The germline V gene encodes CDR1 LNHDA and CDR2 SQIVND (reference sequence). J lost 5 bases, V lost 6 bases, and 4 bases had no gene match. The CDR3 nucleotides read TGTGCCAGTAGCTCCGGGACAGATAATTCACCCCTCCACTTT. Amino acid sequence: CASSSGTDNSPLHF.

V and J are TRBV19 and TRBJ2-2; D gene uncertain. Germline V gene lookup returns CDR1 LNHDA and CDR2 SQIVND (reference sequence). The V and J ends lost 5 bases and 0 bases respectively, with 10 bases between them. The CDR3 is made up of 15 amino acids. The CDR3 region is CASSETITNTGELFF. The DNA of the CDR3 is TGTGCCAGTAGTGAAACTATAACGAACACCGGGGAGCTGTTTTTT.

The chain has TRBV30 and TRBJ2-7; 14 nucleotides line up with TRBD2. The V gene's germline CDR1 is GTSNPN and CDR2 SVGIG (reference sequence). The CDR3 consists of 17 residues. V shed 4 bases, J shed 9 bases, and the junction held 17 bases outside the gene matches. CDR3 loop: CAWTRGTSGGTTSLQYF. In DNA form, the CDR3 reads TGTGCCTGGACCCGAGGGACTAGCGGGGGAACTACGTCTCTGCAGTACTTC.